What follows are 10 T cell receptor beta chains derived from one specimen sequenced in a study of blood T cell repertoires in COVID-19 (TCRdb year 2020). Receptors were amplified or captured by the immunoSEQ multiplex PCR assay. TCRdb provides this immuneACCESS table in a form limited to in-frame rearrangements. Some clones are lacking; in checked studies, under half of them reflect an unresolved V gene, and why the rest are absent is not known. The sample has roughly 500,000 clones on record, roughly 89% of them singletons. Roughly 0.9% of the sample lies in the top ten. Specimen: peripheral blood. Receptors originate from a man aged 18 to 35 with COVID-19, enrolled during active disease.

A word on this clone: Other DNA variants within this sample encode the same CDR3. The rearrangement joins TRBV5-5 to TRBJ1-6; D gene unclear. V dropped 4 bases and J dropped 9 bases, with 14 bases sitting between them. The CDR3 has 14 amino acids. Germline V gene sequence: CDR1 SGHKS, CDR2 YYEKEE (reference sequence). The CDR3 sequence is CASSLRGGGSPLHF. The CDR3 bases are TGTGCCAGCAGCCTACGGGGAGGCGGTTCACCCCTCCACTTT.

The chain couples TRBV5-1 to TRBJ1-6, with D unresolved. Trimming stripped 0 bases from V and 8 bases from J, with 15 bases between. The germline gives CDR1 SGHRS, CDR2 YFSETQ. This CDR3 region has 16 residues. The CDR3 DNA is TGCGCCAGCAGCTTGGTCGGCAGCGGAGGGCATTCACCCCTCCACTTT. Protein sequence: CASSLVGSGGHSPLHF.

This clone appeared a single time. The chain links TRBV7-9 to TRBJ2-1; 9 positions agree with TRBD1. The CDR3 loop spans 18 amino acids. Trimming at V came to 4 bases and at J to 2 bases, leaving 12 bases not matched to a gene. Germline V gene data show CDR1 as SEHNR and CDR2 as FQNEAQ (reference sequence). The CDR3 spells CASSSVPGQGPAYNEQFF. DNA for the CDR3: TGTGCCAGCAGCTCCGTCCCGGGACAGGGCCCTGCCTACAATGAGCAGTTCTTC.

The CDR3 bases are TGTGCCAGCAGCCAAGAGGGAGCGGGGGGGCGAGAGACCCAGTACTTC. This codes for CASSQEGAGGRETQYF. This chain connects TRBV4-2 to TRBJ2-5; 10 bases agree with TRBD2. There are 16 residues in the CDR3. With 0 bases clipped from V and 4 bases from J, the junction kept 5 bases outside the gene matches. Germline lookup yields CDR1 LGHNA and CDR2 YNFKEQ.

The V call is TRBV2, the J call TRBJ2-3, with TRBD2 identical over 7 bases. CDR1 SNHLY and CDR2 FYNNEI come from the germline V gene. CDR3 size: 15 residues. Unmatched junction bases numbered 10, after V lost 7 bases and J lost 3 bases. The CDR3 region is CASTIQTSRTDTQYF. The DNA of the CDR3 is TGTGCCAGCACCATTCAGACTAGCCGAACAGATACGCAGTATTTT.

In this sample, this clone turned up once. V gene TRBV7-9 combines with J gene TRBJ1-5; D is unresolved. The CDR3 spans 13 residues. The germline gives CDR1 SEHNR, CDR2 FQNEAQ (reference sequence). The V gene lost 3 bases and the J gene lost 7 bases, with 10 bases spanning the gap. This CDR3 reads CASSFGLEQPQHF. The CDR3 DNA sequence: TGTGCCAGCAGCTTCGGGTTGGAACAGCCCCAGCATTTT.

The chain has TRBV7-3 and TRBJ2-7, with 7 positions matching TRBD2. Losses at the gene ends were 0 bases for V and 7 bases for J; bases not matched to a gene: 12. This CDR3 spans 16 amino acids. Germline CDR1 is SGHTA and CDR2 is FQGTGA. CDR3 nucleotide sequence: TGTGCCAGCAGCTTAACAGGGAGGGAGGGAATGGGGGAGCAGTACTTC. Amino acid sequence: CASSLTGREGMGEQYF. The complete variable domain, with remaining parts taken from reference TRBV7-3 and TRBJ2-7, reads GAGVSQTPSNKVTEKGKYVELRCDPISGHTALYWYRQSLGQGPEFLIYFQGTGAADDSGLPNDRFFAVRPEGSVSTLKIQRTERGDSAVYLCASSLTGREGMGEQYFGPGTRLTVT.

J is TRBJ1-5 and V is TRBV30; 10 bases match TRBD1. CDR1 is GTSNPN and CDR2 is SVGIG in the germline V gene (reference sequence). The V and J ends lost 5 bases and 6 bases, in that order; junction bases with no gene match: 7. CDR3 size: 14 residues. The CDR3: CAWDEGQGSQPQHF. The CDR3 DNA is TGTGCCTGGGACGAGGGACAGGGGAGTCAGCCCCAGCATTTT. Full variable domain (remainder filled in from reference TRBV30 and TRBJ1-5): SQTIHQWPATLVQPVGSPLSLECTVEGTSNPNLYWYRQAAGRGLQLLFYSVGIGQISSEVPQNLSASRPQDRQFILSSKKLLLSDSGFYLCAWDEGQGSQPQHFGDGTRLSIL.

This CDR3 reads CASSPRDRVAYGYTF. The CDR3 nucleotides read TGTGCCAGCAGTCCGAGGGACAGGGTGGCCTATGGCTACACCTTC. The rearrangement links TRBV27 to TRBJ1-2; TRBD1 agrees at 9 bases. J was trimmed by 4 bases and V by 5 bases; bases with no gene match: 8. The CDR3 is made up of 15 amino acids. Germline V lookup: CDR1 MNHEY, CDR2 SMNVEV (reference sequence).

In its sample, this clone was seen a few times. The chain combines TRBV5-6 with TRBJ1-2; weak D call: TRBD1 (6 bases). The CDR3 contains 14 residues. The V gene's germline CDR1 is SGHDT and CDR2 YYEEEE. The germline V and J ends were trimmed by 4 bases and 4 bases, with 14 bases remaining between them. CDR3 sequence (DNA): TGTGCCAGCAGCATCGGACAGATAGCCTATGGCTACACCTTC. Translation gives CASSIGQIAYGYTF.